This paragraph reports one T cell receptor (beta chain). Antigen: not known. The TCR beta cDNA libraries contained unique molecular identifiers. cDNA molecules numbering about 490,000 came from roughly 1 to 10 million T cells. TCRdb independently ran MiXCR on the PCR reads; one entry per CDR3 protein. Of 600,000 to 700,000 distinct CDR3 sequences listed, more than 50% were seen once; the top ten hold around 10%. The sample originates from a study of post-analysis software for immune sequencing data. Study results and limitations: The normalized Chao1 diversity of multiple sclerosis patients was significantly lower than that of controls.

The source material was blood. This clonotype was obtained from a girl aged 2-10 years with multiple sclerosis.

DNA for the CDR3: TGCAGCGTTGGTAGGCGGGAGACCCAGTACTTC. It encodes CSVGRRETQYF. The gene calls are TRBV29-1 and TRBJ2-7, with unresolved D. The tail of the sequence fits TRBJ2-5 better, so the J call may be wrong. CDR3 length equals 11 residues. The germline V gene encodes CDR1 SQVTM and CDR2 ANQGSEA.